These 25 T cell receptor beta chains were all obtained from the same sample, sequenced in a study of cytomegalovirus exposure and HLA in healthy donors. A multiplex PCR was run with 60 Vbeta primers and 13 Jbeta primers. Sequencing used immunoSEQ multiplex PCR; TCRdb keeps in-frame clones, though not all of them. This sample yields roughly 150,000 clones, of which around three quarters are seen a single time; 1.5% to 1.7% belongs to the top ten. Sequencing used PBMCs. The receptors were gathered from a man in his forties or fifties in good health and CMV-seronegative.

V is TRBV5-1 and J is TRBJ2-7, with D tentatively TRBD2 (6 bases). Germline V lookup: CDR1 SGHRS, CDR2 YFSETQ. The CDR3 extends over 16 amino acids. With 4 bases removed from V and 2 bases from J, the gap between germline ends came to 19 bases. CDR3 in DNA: TGCGCCAGCAGCAGGAGGGCGGGAACCCAAGCCTACGAGCAGTACTTC. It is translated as CASSRRAGTQAYEQYF.

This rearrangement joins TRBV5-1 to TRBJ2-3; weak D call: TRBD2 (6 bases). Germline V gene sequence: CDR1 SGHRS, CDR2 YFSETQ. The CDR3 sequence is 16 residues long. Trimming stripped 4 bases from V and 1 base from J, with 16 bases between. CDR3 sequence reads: CASSTGLLPGTDTQYF. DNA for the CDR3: TGCGCCAGCAGCACGGGACTTTTACCTGGCACAGATACGCAGTATTTT.

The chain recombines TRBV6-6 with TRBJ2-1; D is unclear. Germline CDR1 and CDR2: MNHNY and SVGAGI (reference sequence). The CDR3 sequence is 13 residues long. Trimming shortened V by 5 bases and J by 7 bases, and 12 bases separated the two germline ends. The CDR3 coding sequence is TGTGCCAGCAGTAACCAACTACTGAATGAGCAGTTCTTC. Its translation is CASSNQLLNEQFF.

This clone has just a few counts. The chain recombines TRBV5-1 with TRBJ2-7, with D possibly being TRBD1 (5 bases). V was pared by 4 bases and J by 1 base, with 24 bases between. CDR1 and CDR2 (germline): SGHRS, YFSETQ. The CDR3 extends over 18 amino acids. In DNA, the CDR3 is TGCGCCAGCAGCCCCGTGGTCCTCCGCAGGGAAAGTTCCTACGAGCAGTACTTC. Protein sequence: CASSPVVLRRESSYEQYF.

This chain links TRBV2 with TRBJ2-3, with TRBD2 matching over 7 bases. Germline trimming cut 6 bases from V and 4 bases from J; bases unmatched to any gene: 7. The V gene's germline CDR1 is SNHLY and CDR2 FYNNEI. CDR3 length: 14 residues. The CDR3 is CASRGWGGADTQYF. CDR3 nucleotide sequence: TGTGCCAGCAGAGGGTGGGGGGGAGCAGATACGCAGTATTTT.

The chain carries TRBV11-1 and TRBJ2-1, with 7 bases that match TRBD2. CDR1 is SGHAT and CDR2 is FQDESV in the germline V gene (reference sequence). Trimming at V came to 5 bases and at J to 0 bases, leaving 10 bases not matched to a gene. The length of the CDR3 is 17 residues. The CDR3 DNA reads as TGTGCCAGCAGCCCACGTGCCGGGGGGAGCTCCTACAATGAGCAGTTCTTC. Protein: CASSPRAGGSSYNEQFF. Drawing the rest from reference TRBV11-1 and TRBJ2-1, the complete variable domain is EAEVAQSPRYKITEKSQAVAFWCDPISGHATLYWYRQILGQGPELLVQFQDESVVDDSQLPKDRFSAERLKGVDSTLKIQPAELGDSAMYLCASSPRAGGSSYNEQFFGPGTRLTVL.

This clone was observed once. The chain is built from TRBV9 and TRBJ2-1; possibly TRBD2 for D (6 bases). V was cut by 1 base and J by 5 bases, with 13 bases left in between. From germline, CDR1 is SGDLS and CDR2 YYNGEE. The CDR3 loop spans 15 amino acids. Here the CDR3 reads CASSVSQRVDNEQFF. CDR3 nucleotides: TGTGCCAGCAGCGTATCTCAGCGGGTAGACAATGAGCAGTTCTTC.

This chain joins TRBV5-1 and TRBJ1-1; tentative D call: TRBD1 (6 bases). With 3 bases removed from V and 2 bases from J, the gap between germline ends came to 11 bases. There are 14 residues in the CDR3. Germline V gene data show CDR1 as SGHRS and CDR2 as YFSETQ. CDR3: CASSWEQGNTEAFF. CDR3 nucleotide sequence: TGCGCCAGCAGCTGGGAACAGGGAAACACTGAAGCTTTCTTT.

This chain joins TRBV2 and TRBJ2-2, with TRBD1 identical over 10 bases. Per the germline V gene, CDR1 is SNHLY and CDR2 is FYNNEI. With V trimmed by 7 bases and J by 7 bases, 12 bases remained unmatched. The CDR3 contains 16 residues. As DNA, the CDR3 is TGTGCCAGCACCGGAAGGCGACAGGGGGCCGTCGGGGAGCTGTTTTTT. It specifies CASTGRRQGAVGELFF.

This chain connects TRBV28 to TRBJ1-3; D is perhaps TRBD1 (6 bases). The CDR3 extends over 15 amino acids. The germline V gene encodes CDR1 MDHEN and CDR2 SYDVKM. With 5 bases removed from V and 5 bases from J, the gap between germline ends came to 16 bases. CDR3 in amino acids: CASSSGQGGRNTIYF. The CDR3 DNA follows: TGTGCCAGCAGTAGCGGACAAGGGGGAAGAAACACCATATATTTT.

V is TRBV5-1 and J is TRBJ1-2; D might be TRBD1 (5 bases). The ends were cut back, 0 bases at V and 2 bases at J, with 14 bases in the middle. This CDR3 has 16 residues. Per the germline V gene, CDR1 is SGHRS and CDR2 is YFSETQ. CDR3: CASSLVSSRENYGYTF. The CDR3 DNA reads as TGCGCCAGCAGCTTGGTTAGCTCCAGGGAAAACTATGGCTACACCTTC.

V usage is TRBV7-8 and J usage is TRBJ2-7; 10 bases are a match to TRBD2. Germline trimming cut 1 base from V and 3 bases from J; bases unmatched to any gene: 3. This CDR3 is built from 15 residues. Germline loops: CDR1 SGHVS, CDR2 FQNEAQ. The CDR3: CASSLGGTSVYEQYV. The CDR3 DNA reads TGTGCCAGCAGCTTAGGAGGGACTAGCGTCTACGAGCAGTACGTC.

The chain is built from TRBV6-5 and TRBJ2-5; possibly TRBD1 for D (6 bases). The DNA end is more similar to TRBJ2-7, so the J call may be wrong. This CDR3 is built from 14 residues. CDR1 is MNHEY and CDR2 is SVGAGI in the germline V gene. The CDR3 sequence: CASRTGTLTYEQYF. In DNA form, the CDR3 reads TGTGCCAGCAGGACCGGGACATTAACCTACGAGCAGTACTTC.

The CDR3 reads CASSPRVEQFF. CDR3 nucleotide sequence: TGTGCCAGCAGTCCCCGGGTGGAGCAGTTCTTC. The chain recombines TRBV2 with TRBJ2-1; D is unclear. CDR1 SNHLY and CDR2 FYNNEI come from the germline V gene. The germline V and J ends were trimmed by 5 bases and 10 bases, with 9 bases remaining between them. The CDR3 has 11 residues.

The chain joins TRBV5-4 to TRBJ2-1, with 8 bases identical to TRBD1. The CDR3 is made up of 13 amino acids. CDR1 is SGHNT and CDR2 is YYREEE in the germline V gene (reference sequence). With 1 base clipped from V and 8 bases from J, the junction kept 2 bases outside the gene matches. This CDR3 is CASSLTGGDEQFF. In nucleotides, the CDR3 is TGTGCCAGCAGCTTGACAGGGGGAGATGAGCAGTTCTTC. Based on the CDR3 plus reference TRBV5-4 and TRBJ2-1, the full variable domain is ETGVTQSPTHLIKTRGQQVTLRCSSQSGHNTVSWYQQALGQGPQFIFQYYREEENGRGNFPPRFSGLQFPNYSSELNVNALELDDSALYLCASSLTGGDEQFFGPGTRLTVL.

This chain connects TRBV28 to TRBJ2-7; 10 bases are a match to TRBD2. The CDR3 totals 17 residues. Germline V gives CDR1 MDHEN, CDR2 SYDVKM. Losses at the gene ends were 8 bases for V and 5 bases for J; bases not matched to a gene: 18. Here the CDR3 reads CASRQGGPSGSRNEQYF. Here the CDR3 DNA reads TGTGCCAGCCGTCAAGGGGGCCCTAGCGGGAGCCGCAACGAGCAGTACTTC.

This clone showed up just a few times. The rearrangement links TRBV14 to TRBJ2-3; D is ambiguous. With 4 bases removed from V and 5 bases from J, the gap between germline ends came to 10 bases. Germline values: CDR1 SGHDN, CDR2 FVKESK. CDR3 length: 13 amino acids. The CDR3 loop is CASSLRSLDTQYF. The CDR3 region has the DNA TGTGCCAGCAGCCTGAGGTCCCTAGATACGCAGTATTTT.

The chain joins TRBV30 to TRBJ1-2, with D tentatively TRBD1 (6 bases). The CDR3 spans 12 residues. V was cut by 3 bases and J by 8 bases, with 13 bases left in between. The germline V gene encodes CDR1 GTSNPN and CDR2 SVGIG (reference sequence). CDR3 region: CAWRNGQPGYTF. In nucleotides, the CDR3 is TGTGCCTGGAGGAACGGACAGCCCGGCTACACCTTC.

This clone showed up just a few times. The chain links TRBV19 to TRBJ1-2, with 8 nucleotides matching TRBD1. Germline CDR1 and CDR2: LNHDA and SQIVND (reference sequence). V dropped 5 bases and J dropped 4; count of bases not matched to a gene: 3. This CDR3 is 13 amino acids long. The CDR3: CASSSDRAYGYTF. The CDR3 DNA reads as TGTGCCAGTAGTTCGGACAGGGCCTATGGCTACACCTTC.

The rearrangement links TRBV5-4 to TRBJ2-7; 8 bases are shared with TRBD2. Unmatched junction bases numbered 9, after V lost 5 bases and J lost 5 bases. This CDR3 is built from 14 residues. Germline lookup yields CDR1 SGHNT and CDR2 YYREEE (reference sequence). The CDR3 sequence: CASSSSRTSNEQYV. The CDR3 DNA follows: TGTGCCAGCAGTTCCAGCCGGACTAGCAACGAGCAGTACGTC.

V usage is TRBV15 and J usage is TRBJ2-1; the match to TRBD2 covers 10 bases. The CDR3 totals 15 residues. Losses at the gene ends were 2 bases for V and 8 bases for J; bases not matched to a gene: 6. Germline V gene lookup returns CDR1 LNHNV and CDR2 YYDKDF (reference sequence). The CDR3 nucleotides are TGTGCCACCAGCAGAATAGCGGGAGGAACTGATGAGCAGTTCTTC. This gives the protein CATSRIAGGTDEQFF.

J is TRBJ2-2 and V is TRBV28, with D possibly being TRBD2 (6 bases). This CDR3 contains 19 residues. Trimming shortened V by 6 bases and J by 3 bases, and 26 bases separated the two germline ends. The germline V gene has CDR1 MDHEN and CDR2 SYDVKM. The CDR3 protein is CASSSVPLLARWYTGELFF. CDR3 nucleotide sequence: TGTGCCAGCAGCTCCGTCCCTTTACTAGCCCGATGGTACACCGGGGAGCTGTTTTTT.

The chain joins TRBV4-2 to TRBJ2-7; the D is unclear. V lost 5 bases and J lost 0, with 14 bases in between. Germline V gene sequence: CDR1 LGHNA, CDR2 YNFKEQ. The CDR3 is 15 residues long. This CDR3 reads CASSTTPTDSYEQYF. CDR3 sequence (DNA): TGTGCCAGCAGCACTACTCCAACTGACTCCTACGAGCAGTACTTC.

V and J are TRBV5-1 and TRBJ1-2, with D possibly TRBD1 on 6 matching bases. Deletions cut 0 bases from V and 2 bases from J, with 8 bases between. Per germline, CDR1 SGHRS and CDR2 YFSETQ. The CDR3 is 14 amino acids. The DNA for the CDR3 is TGCGCCAGCAGCTTGGAGGGACAAAACTATGGCTACACCTTC. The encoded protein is CASSLEGQNYGYTF.

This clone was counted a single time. CDR3 amino acids: CASSPGLAGGEQYF. In DNA form, the CDR3 reads TGTGCCAGCTCTCCGGGACTAGCGGGAGGGGAGCAGTACTTC. The chain couples TRBV18 to TRBJ2-7; the match to TRBD2 covers 16 bases. From germline, CDR1 is KGHSH and CDR2 LQKENI. V lost 6 bases to trimming and J lost 7 bases; unmatched junction nucleotides: 3. This CDR3 contains 14 residues.